This T cell receptor beta chain was documented in a study of T cell responses to AZD1222 COVID-19 vaccine. About the research overall: Second doses that came at about 4 or about 12 weeks were put together. General study points: Clonal diversity may have been underestimated in mostly white British donors. Every sample of the repertoires postdated the peak T cell response.

Clones were sequenced by immunoSEQ multiplex PCR, and TCRdb holds only the in-frame ones, with some missing. The sample carries 150,000 or so clones, 70% to 90% recorded once. V was cut by 0 bases and J by 2 bases, with 5 bases left in between. CDR3 size: 15 residues. CDR1 and CDR2 from the germline V gene are LGHNA and YNFKEQ. With regard to this clone: Its specificity is not known. The sample has other DNA sequences that encode this CDR3 too.

The chain carries TRBV4-2 and TRBJ2-6, with TRBD1 as a possible D gene (5 bases). The receptor was isolated from an adult in good health. This sample comprised peripheral blood, obtained on day 0 of AZD1222 vaccination. The CDR3 is CASSQEGAGANVLTF. CDR3 coding DNA: TGTGCCAGCAGCCAAGAAGGGGCTGGGGCCAACGTCCTGACTTTC.